The 15 T cell receptor beta chains below were found in one sample sequenced in a study of shared clonotypes between healthy human individuals. Clones were sequenced by immunoSEQ multiplex PCR, and TCRdb holds only the in-frame ones, with some missing. The sample holds roughly 810,000 clones, about 97% seen once. CD45RO-negative cells were positively selected for CCR7, leaving out terminally differentiated effector memory CD45RA+ cells. Sample: naive CD8+ T cells sorted from blood. These TCRs come from a man aged 25 to 40 in good health.

The rearrangement links TRBV2 to TRBJ2-3, with D possibly matching TRBD1 (6 bases). Trimming cost V 8 bases and J 2 bases, with 17 bases left between them. The length of the CDR3 is 15 residues. Per germline, CDR1 SNHLY and CDR2 FYNNEI. DNA of the CDR3: TGTGCCAGCCGTCCAGGGGATACGTCCACAGATACGCAGTATTTT. Protein product: CASRPGDTSTDTQYF. Full variable domain (outside the CDR3, taken from reference TRBV2 and TRBJ2-3): EPEVTQTPSHQVTQMGQEVILRCVPISNHLYFYWYRQILGQKVEFLVSFYNNEISEKSEIFDDQFSVERPDGSNFTLKIRSTKLEDSAMYFCASRPGDTSTDTQYFGPGTRLTVL.

This chain connects TRBV4-3 to TRBJ1-4; the D is unclear. The CDR3 runs 13 residues. V gave up 4 bases and J gave up 3 bases, with 6 bases separating them. Germline CDR1 LGHNA, CDR2 YSLEER. CDR3: CASSPGSNEKLFF. CDR3 nucleotides: TGCGCCAGCAGCCCGGGATCTAATGAAAAACTGTTTTTT.

The chain links TRBV5-6 to TRBJ2-5; D is perhaps TRBD1 (5 bases). The CDR3 runs to 13 residues. V dropped 2 bases and J dropped 5 bases, with 10 bases sitting between them. CDR1 is SGHDT, CDR2 YYEEEE, per germline. CDR3 in amino acids: CASSFREGETQYF. In DNA form, the CDR3 reads TGTGCCAGCAGCTTCAGGGAAGGGGAGACCCAGTACTTC.

This clone was seen just once. CDR3 sequence reads: CASSFRVEGTEAFF. Written as DNA, the CDR3 is TGTGCCAGCAGTTTCCGGGTCGAGGGCACTGAAGCTTTCTTT. The rearrangement links TRBV2 to TRBJ1-1, with unresolved D. This CDR3 comprises 14 residues. In germline, CDR1 is SNHLY, CDR2 FYNNEI. The V and J ends lost 5 bases and 4 bases respectively, with 14 bases between them.

The chain carries TRBV27 and TRBJ2-5; TRBD1 agrees at 8 bases. CDR1 and CDR2 (germline): MNHEY, SMNVEV (reference sequence). This CDR3 has 15 residues. Trimming cost V 9 bases and J 5 bases; bases outside gene matches: 14. The CDR3: CARPLDRDFGETQYF. The CDR3 nucleotides read TGTGCCAGGCCTTTGGACAGGGATTTCGGGGAGACCCAGTACTTC.

J is TRBJ2-1 and V is TRBV7-9; the D gene could be TRBD1 or TRBD2 (5 bases each). With 4 bases removed from V and 8 bases from J, the gap between germline ends came to 18 bases. Germline V gene data show CDR1 as SEHNR and CDR2 as FQNEAQ (reference sequence). The CDR3 length is 15 residues. The chain's CDR3 is CASSSGGLGNHEQFF. CDR3 nucleotides: TGTGCCAGCAGCTCTGGGGGTCTCGGGAACCATGAGCAGTTCTTC.

The V gene is TRBV5-4, the J gene TRBJ1-1, with TRBD1 identical over 8 bases. The V gene's germline CDR1 is SGHNT and CDR2 YYREEE (reference sequence). The CDR3 contains 13 residues. The ends lost 4 bases at V and 6 bases at J; junction bases unmatched: 5. The CDR3 region is CASSPQGAAEAFF. Written as DNA, the CDR3 is TGTGCCAGCAGCCCTCAGGGGGCGGCTGAAGCTTTCTTT. The full variable domain, its missing parts supplied by reference TRBV5-4 and TRBJ1-1, is ETGVTQSPTHLIKTRGQQVTLRCSSQSGHNTVSWYQQALGQGPQFIFQYYREEENGRGNFPPRFSGLQFPNYSSELNVNALELDDSALYLCASSPQGAAEAFFGQGTRLTVV.

This rearrangement joins TRBV27 to TRBJ2-7; no definite D call. V lost 2 bases to trimming and J lost 0 bases, with 5 bases between them. The CDR3 covers 13 residues. Germline V gene lookup returns CDR1 MNHEY and CDR2 SMNVEV (reference sequence). The CDR3 reads CASSLINSYEQYF. As DNA, the CDR3 is TGTGCCAGCAGTTTAATTAACTCCTACGAGCAGTACTTC.

The chain has TRBV9 and TRBJ2-2, with a possible D match to TRBD2 (5 bases). V was shortened by 4 bases and J by 6 bases, with 13 bases between the two germline ends. The CDR3 loop spans 14 amino acids. Germline V gene sequence: CDR1 SGDLS, CDR2 YYNGEE. The DNA for the CDR3 is TGTGCCAGCAGCCCTATTCAGGAGGCCGGGGAGCTGTTTTTT. This gives the protein CASSPIQEAGELFF.

The genes are TRBV28 and TRBJ1-5; D may be TRBD1 (5 bases). CDR3 length equals 14 residues. Looked up from germline, CDR1 is MDHEN and CDR2 is SYDVKM. V lost 4 bases, J lost 0 bases, and 7 bases lay in between. The CDR3 protein is CASSWDYSNQPQHF. In DNA form, the CDR3 reads TGTGCCAGCAGTTGGGACTATAGCAATCAGCCCCAGCATTTT.

This clone is a singleton in its sample. The J gene is TRBJ2-1, the V gene TRBV7-6, with D unresolved. Deletions cut 0 bases from V and 5 bases from J, with 8 bases between. Germline V gene sequence: CDR1 SGHVS, CDR2 FNYEAQ. CDR3 length equals 14 residues. CDR3 nucleotides: TGTGCCAGCAGCTTAGCGTCAGGAGACAATGAGCAGTTCTTC. As protein: CASSLASGDNEQFF.

The chain is built from TRBV15 and TRBJ2-1; 12 nucleotides align to TRBD2. V lost 8 bases, J lost 8 bases, and 10 bases stayed unmatched. The CDR3 runs 15 residues. Per the germline V gene, CDR1 is LNHNV and CDR2 is YYDKDF (reference sequence). CDR3 in amino acids: CATSETSGRGDEQFF. For the CDR3, the DNA is TGTGCCACCTCGGAGACTAGCGGGAGAGGAGATGAGCAGTTCTTC. Full variable domain (rest looked up from reference TRBV15 and TRBJ2-1): DAMVIQNPRYQVTQFGKPVTLSCSQTLNHNVMYWYQQKSSQAPKLLFHYYDKDFNNEADTPDNFQSRRPNTSFCFLDIRSPGLGDTAMYLCATSETSGRGDEQFFGPGTRLTVL.

The CDR3 DNA follows: TGTGCCAGCAGCTTAATGTCTAGCGGGGGGGAAGATACGCAGTATTTT. It yields the protein CASSLMSSGGEDTQYF. The V gene is TRBV7-8, the J gene TRBJ2-3, with 12 bases lining up with TRBD2. With V trimmed by 2 bases and J by 5 bases, 5 bases remained unmatched. CDR1 SGHVS and CDR2 FQNEAQ come from the germline V gene. The CDR3 contains 16 residues.

This clone is a singleton in its sample. The chain uses TRBV11-2 and TRBJ2-4; possibly TRBD2 for D (5 bases). The CDR3 totals 15 residues. Germline values: CDR1 SGHAT, CDR2 FQNNGV. V was shortened by 5 bases and J by 3 bases, with 14 bases between the two germline ends. The CDR3 loop reads CASSKLDGVKNIQYF. CDR3 bases: TGTGCCAGCAGCAAACTAGACGGGGTCAAAAACATTCAGTACTTC. Full variable domain (missing parts from reference TRBV11-2 and TRBJ2-4): EAGVAQSPRYKIIEKRQSVAFWCNPISGHATLYWYQQILGQGPKLLIQFQNNGVVDDSQLPKDRFSAERLKGVDSTLKIQPAKLEDSAVYLCASSKLDGVKNIQYFGAGTRLSVL.

V is TRBV27 and J is TRBJ1-3; D unclear. Between the trimmed V and J ends, which lost 6 bases and 0 bases, there was a span of 15 bases. CDR1 is MNHEY and CDR2 is SMNVEV in the germline V gene (reference sequence). The CDR3 loop spans 16 amino acids. CDR3 in amino acids: CASRFPRESSGNTIYF. Here the CDR3 DNA reads TGTGCCAGCAGGTTCCCGAGGGAGAGCTCTGGAAACACCATATATTTT.